This TCR beta chain was identified during a study of blood T cell repertoires in COVID-19. Study-wide context: COVID-19 samples from acute and convalescent phases originated in the United States, Italy and Spain. The cDNA or gDNA used as material had been derived from T cells, B-cell-depleted T cells, or PBMCs.

Measured with immunoSEQ multiplex PCR; TCRdb has only the in-frame clones, and not every one. The table records 200,000 to 250,000 clones, 85% to 90% of them present only once. The V gene's germline CDR1 is MDHEN and CDR2 SYDVKM. Trimming removed 6 bases at V and 4 bases at J, with 17 bases between. This CDR3 has 15 residues. The sequence was obtained from a woman in her forties or fifties in a cohort exposed to, infected with or recovered from COVID-19 (not recorded which). The sample comprised PBMCs or T cells enriched from blood (not recorded which). The chain recombines TRBV28 with TRBJ2-3; a possible D gene is TRBD2 (5 bases). The CDR3 protein is CASRSGGPKSDTQYF. The CDR3 DNA sequence: TGTGCCAGCAGATCCGGAGGACCTAAATCAGATACGCAGTATTTT.